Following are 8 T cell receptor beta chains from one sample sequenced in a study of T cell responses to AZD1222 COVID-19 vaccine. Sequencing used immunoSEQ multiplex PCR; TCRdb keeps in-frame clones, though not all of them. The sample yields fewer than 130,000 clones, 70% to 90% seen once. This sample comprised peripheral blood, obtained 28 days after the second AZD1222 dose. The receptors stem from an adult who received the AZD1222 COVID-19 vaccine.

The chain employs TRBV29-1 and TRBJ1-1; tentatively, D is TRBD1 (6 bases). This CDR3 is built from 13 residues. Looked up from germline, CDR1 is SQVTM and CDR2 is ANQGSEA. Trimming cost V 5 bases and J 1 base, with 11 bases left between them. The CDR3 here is CSVTGWSNTEAFF. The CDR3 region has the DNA TGCAGCGTTACAGGGTGGTCGAACACTGAAGCTTTCTTT.

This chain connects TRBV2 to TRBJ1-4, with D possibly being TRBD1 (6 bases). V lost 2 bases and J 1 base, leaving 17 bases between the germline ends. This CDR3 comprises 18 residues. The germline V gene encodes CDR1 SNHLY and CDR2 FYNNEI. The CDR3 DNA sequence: TGTGCCAGCAGTGAATACAGGGCGGCTCGCCAAACTAATGAAAAACTGTTTTTT. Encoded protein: CASSEYRAARQTNEKLFF.

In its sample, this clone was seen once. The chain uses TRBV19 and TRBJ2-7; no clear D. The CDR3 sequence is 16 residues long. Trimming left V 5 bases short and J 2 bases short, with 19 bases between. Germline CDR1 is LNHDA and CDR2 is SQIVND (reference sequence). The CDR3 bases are TGTGCCAGTAGTTTAGGGCCGTCAGAGGTAGCCTACGAGCAGTACTTC. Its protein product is CASSLGPSEVAYEQYF.

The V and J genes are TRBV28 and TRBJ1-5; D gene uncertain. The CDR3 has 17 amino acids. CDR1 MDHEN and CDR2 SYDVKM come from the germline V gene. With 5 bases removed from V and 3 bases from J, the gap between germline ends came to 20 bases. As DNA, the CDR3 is TGTGCCAGCAGTCGGAGGACGCTAGGGTGGTCCAATCAGCCCCAGCATTTT. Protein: CASSRRTLGWSNQPQHF.

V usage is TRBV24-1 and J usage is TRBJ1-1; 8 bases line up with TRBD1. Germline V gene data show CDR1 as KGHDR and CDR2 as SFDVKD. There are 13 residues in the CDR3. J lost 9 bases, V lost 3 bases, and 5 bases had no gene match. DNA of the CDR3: TGTGCCACCAGTGATGCCACAGGGGGACAAGCTTTCTTT. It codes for CATSDATGGQAFF.

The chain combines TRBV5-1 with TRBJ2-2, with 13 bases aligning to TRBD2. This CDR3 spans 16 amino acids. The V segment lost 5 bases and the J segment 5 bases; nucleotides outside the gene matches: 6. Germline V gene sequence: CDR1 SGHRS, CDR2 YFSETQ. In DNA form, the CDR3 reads TGCGCCAGCAGTCGGACTAGCGGGAGAGGGACCGGGGAGCTGTTTTTT. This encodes CASSRTSGRGTGELFF. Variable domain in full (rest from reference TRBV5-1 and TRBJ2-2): KAGVTQTPRYLIKTRGQQVTLSCSPISGHRSVSWYQQTPGQGLQFLFEYFSETQRNKGNFPGRFSGRQFSNSRSEMNVSTLELGDSALYLCASSRTSGRGTGELFFGEGSRLTVL.

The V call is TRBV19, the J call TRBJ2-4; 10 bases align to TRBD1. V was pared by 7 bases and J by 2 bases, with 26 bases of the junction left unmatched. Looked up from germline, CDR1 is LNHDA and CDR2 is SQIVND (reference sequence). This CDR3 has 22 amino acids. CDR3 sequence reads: CASTMSGTGEAGISLTKNIQYF. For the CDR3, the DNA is TGTGCCAGTACCATGTCGGGGACAGGGGAGGCCGGGATAAGTTTGACCAAAAACATTCAGTACTTC.

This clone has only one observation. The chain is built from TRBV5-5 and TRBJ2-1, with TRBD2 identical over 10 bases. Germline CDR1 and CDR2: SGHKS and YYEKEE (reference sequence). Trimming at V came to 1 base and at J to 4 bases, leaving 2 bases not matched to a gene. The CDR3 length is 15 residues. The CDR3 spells CASSLTSGMYNEQFF. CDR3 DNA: TGTGCCAGCAGCTTGACTAGCGGGATGTACAATGAGCAGTTCTTC. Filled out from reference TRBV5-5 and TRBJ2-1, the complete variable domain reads DAGVTQSPTHLIKTRGQQVTLRCSPISGHKSVSWYQQVLGQGPQFIFQYYEKEERGRGNFPDRFSARQFPNYSSELNVNALLLGDSALYLCASSLTSGMYNEQFFGPGTRLTVL.